The source of this TCR beta chain is a study of read filtering for tumor transcriptome and immune sequencing. Trimming took off 5 bases at V and 3 bases at J, with 10 bases between the two ends. In germline, CDR1 is SGHRS, CDR2 YFSETQ. The CDR3 covers 13 residues. This library used roughly 400 ng RNA and molecular barcoded adaptors spanning alpha/delta and beta/gamma chains. TCRdb reprocessed the reads with MiXCR, giving one entry per CDR3 protein. The sample gives 35,000 to 40,000 distinct CDR3 sequences, approximately 14% of which show up once; less than 20% is in the top ten. The TCR originated in a donor aged 40 or older with multiple myeloma. V gene TRBV5-1 combines with J gene TRBJ2-3; perhaps D is TRBD1 or TRBD2 (5 bases each). What was sequenced was a population of CD138-negative cells sorted from bone marrow. CDR3 sequence: CASRRGRTDTQYF. The CDR3 DNA reads TGCGCCAGCAGGAGGGGTCGGACAGATACGCAGTATTTT.